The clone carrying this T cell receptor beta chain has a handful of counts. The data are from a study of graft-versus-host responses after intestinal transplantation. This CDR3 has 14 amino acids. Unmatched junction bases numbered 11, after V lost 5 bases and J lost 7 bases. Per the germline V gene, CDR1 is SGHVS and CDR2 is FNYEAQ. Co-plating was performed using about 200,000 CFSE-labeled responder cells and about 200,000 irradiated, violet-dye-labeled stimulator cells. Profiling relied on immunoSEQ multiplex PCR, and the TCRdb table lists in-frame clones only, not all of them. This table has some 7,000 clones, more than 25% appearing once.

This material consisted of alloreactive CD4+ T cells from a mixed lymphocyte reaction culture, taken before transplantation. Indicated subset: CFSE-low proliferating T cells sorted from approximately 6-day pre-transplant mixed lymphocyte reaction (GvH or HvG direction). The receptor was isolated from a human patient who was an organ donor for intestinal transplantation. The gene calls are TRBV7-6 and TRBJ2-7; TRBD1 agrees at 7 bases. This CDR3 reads CASSHRGKKSEQYF. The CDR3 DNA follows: TGTGCCAGCAGCCACAGGGGTAAAAAATCAGAGCAGTACTTC.